Listed below are T cell receptor beta chains from one sample, sequenced in a study of blood T cells in healthy people across ages. TCRdb ran MiXCR on the 5' RACE reads and lists one entry per CDR3 protein. The profile shows about 780,000 distinct CDR3 sequences, around two thirds of them singletons. Sequencing was performed on blood. These receptor sequences come from a man aged 25 to 45 in good health. The CDR3 runs from the conserved cysteine through the conserved F or W. The D gene is left open where the match is weak. Clone size is not always given. Where it is, it says once, few, many or a class for expanded clones.

v_gene	j_gene	d_gene	abundance	CDR3nt	CDR3aa
TRBV12-3/TRBV12-4	TRBJ1-2	-	few	TGTGCCACCAACAACCCCGACAGCCTTAACTATGGCTACACCTTC	CATNNPDSLNYGYTF
TRBV5-5	TRBJ2-7	-	-	TGTGCCAGCAGCACCACTGACAGGTACGAGCAGTACTTC	CASSTTDRYEQYF
TRBV20-1	TRBJ2-4	TRBD2	-	TGCAGTGCCTCCGGGACTAGCGGGACTGGAAACATTCAGTACTTC	CSASGTSGTGNIQYF
TRBV7-6	TRBJ2-5	TRBD1	once	TGTGCCAGCAGCTTAGCTCCAGGGGGAACTAGGGAGACCCAGTACTTC	CASSLAPGGTRETQYF
TRBV20-1	TRBJ2-1	-	-	TGCAGTGCCAATATCGGGGGAATCTCCTACAATGAGCAGTTCTTC	CSANIGGISYNEQFF
TRBV7-9	TRBJ2-7	-	-	TGTGCCTCTACACGGGACGTCGGGGAGCAGTACTTC	CASTRDVGEQYF
TRBV7-3	TRBJ2-2	TRBD2	-	TGTGCCAGCAGCTTAATGCGGGGGAGCACCGGGGAGCTGTTTTTT	CASSLMRGSTGELFF
TRBV20-1	TRBJ2-5	-	-	TGCAGTGCTCGTACCCTACAGGGTTGGGAGACCCAGTACTTC	CSARTLQGWETQYF
TRBV11-2	TRBJ1-4	-	few	TGTGCCAGCAGCCCATTAGTCGGGGGATTCGGCGAAAAACTGTTTTTT	CASSPLVGGFGEKLFF
TRBV29-1	TRBJ2-6	-	-	TGCAGCGTTGGGCCGGAACCCTCAGGGGCCAACGTCCTGACTTTC	CSVGPEPSGANVLTF
TRBV9	TRBJ2-1	TRBD2	-	TGTGCCAGCAGCGTTCCAGTTAGCGGGGGGGCTAGAAATGAGCAGTTCTTC	CASSVPVSGGARNEQFF
TRBV11-2	TRBJ1-6	-	-	TGTGCCAGCAGCTTGGCTGGGAGGGGAAATTCACCCCTCCACTTT	CASSLAGRGNSPLHF
TRBV7-2	TRBJ2-5	-	-	TGTGCCAGCAAGGAGACGACCGCCCAAGAGACCCAGTACTTC	CASKETTAQETQYF
TRBV7-9	TRBJ2-2	-	-	TGTGCCAGCAGCTCTGCGGGGCGGTACACCGGGGAGCTGTTTTTT	CASSSAGRYTGELFF
TRBV6-2/TRBV6-3	TRBJ2-3	-	-	TGTGCCAGCAGTTTTAGGCCATTGGCGACAGATACGCAGTATTTT	CASSFRPLATDTQYF
TRBV4-1	TRBJ2-7	-	once	TGCGCCAGCAGCCAAGACCCGACCTTGACCTACGAGCAGTACTTC	CASSQDPTLTYEQYF
TRBV5-1	TRBJ1-5	-	-	TGCGCCAGCAGCTCCTCCGGGAGAGATCAGCCCCAGCATTTT	CASSSSGRDQPQHF